Below are 20 T cell receptor beta chains sequenced from a single sample in a study of identical twins. TCRdb fed the 5' RACE reads into MiXCR, producing one record per CDR3 protein. Of some 190,000 distinct CDR3 sequences in the sample, less than 20% were seen once. This sample was also put to use in a study of T cells expressing NK-cell markers.

Sequenced: CD8+ T cells sorted from blood. All receptors come from a young woman in good health.

V and J are TRBV5-6 and TRBJ2-4; the D call may be TRBD1 or TRBD2 (5 bases each). Trimming stripped 5 bases from V and 0 bases from J, with 12 bases between. Germline-derived CDR1 and CDR2 are SGHDT and YYEEEE. There are 15 residues in the CDR3. For the CDR3, the DNA is TGTGCCAGCAGTGCCGGGGCCTTAGCCAAAAACATTCAGTACTTC. Its translation: CASSAGALAKNIQYF.

The sample holds a few counts of this clonotype. The chain joins TRBV20-1 to TRBJ1-1, with 10 bases fitting TRBD1. The CDR3 extends over 16 amino acids. In germline, CDR1 is DFQATT, CDR2 SNEGSKA (reference sequence). V was pared by 4 bases and J by 7 bases, with 15 bases of the junction left unmatched. Here the CDR3 DNA reads TGCAGTGCTACGGGGGGTCTTGGGACAGGGGCCCTTGAAGCTTTCTTT. Translated, it gives CSATGGLGTGALEAFF.

This clonotype was observed at least ten times. This rearrangement joins TRBV12-3 or TRBV12-4 to TRBJ1-1; D may be TRBD1 (5 bases). V lost 3 bases and J lost 1, with 12 bases in between. The CDR3 consists of 15 residues. The CDR3, as DNA: TGTGCCAGCAGTTTTCAGGGTCCGGAGAACACTGAAGCTTTCTTT. Translating gives CASSFQGPENTEAFF.

This chain links TRBV9 with TRBJ1-1; D might be TRBD1 (5 bases). The CDR3 spans 13 residues. V was clipped by 3 bases and J by 8 bases, with 14 bases between them. Per the germline V gene, CDR1 is SGDLS and CDR2 is YYNGEE. The DNA of the CDR3 is TGTGCCAGCAGCGGGGGGGGACTCACCGAAGCTTTCTTT. It codes for CASSGGGLTEAFF.

The chain links TRBV27 to TRBJ1-2; 8 bases are a match to TRBD1. There are 14 residues in the CDR3. Germline trimming cut 8 bases from V and 8 bases from J; bases unmatched to any gene: 13. Looked up from germline, CDR1 is MNHEY and CDR2 is SMNVEV (reference sequence). The CDR3 loop reads CASWNLRGLGGYTF. The CDR3 coding sequence is TGTGCCAGCTGGAATCTCAGGGGGCTTGGGGGCTACACCTTC.

This clonotype was found many times. Mismatch with germline at one junction end may stem from a read error. This chain uses TRBV12-3 or TRBV12-4 with TRBJ2-1; D is unclear. This CDR3 has 11 amino acids. The CDR3 protein is CASSLGNEQFF. The CDR3 nucleotides read TGTGCCAGCAGCTTAGGCAATGAGCAGTTCTTC.

The gene calls are TRBV5-1 and TRBJ1-1; D not certain. The V end was cut by 4 bases, the J end by 1 base, with 8 bases between. Germline lookup yields CDR1 SGHRS and CDR2 YFSETQ. This CDR3 has 13 residues. DNA for the CDR3: TGCGCCAGCAGCCCCGAACGGAACACTGAAGCTTTCTTT. Its translation is CASSPERNTEAFF.

This clonotype is a singleton in its sample. The chain couples TRBV6-1 to TRBJ1-5, with a possible D match to TRBD1 (5 bases). Germline CDR1 MNHNS, CDR2 SASEGT. There are 14 residues in the CDR3. Trimming cost V 7 bases and J 3 bases, with 13 bases left between them. The CDR3 here is CASMRGSANQPQHF. CDR3 nucleotides: TGTGCCAGCATGCGGGGGTCGGCCAATCAGCCCCAGCATTTT.

This clonotype was picked up a small number of times. This chain links TRBV12-3 or TRBV12-4 with TRBJ2-3, with 13 bases aligning to TRBD2. CDR3 length: 18 residues. J gave up 1 base and V 6 bases, and 10 bases lay outside the gene matches. The CDR3, as DNA: TGTGCCAGCAGCAGCGGGACTAGCGGGGCGGCGGGCACAGATACGCAGTATTTT. Residues: CASSSGTSGAAGTDTQYF.

The V call is TRBV12-3 or TRBV12-4, the J call TRBJ2-1, with a tentative D call TRBD2 (5 bases). V lost 3 bases and J 8 bases, leaving 14 bases between the germline ends. The CDR3 extends over 14 amino acids. The CDR3 region has the DNA TGTGCCAGCAGTTTTCCCCCGGGGTTCGATGAGCAGTTCTTC. Amino acids: CASSFPPGFDEQFF.

This clonotype turned up a few times. V is TRBV7-9 and J is TRBJ2-5, with D possibly being TRBD1 (5 bases). Trimming took off 5 bases at V and 5 bases at J, with 15 bases between the two ends. CDR1 is SEHNR, CDR2 FQNEAQ, per germline (reference sequence). The CDR3 covers 14 residues. CDR3 sequence reads: CASSATRARETQYF. CDR3 nucleotides: TGTGCCAGCAGCGCAACCAGGGCCAGGGAGACCCAGTACTTC.

This clonotype was observed a handful of times. CDR3 in amino acids: CSVRTGSSYEQYF. The CDR3, as DNA: TGCAGCGTGAGGACAGGGAGCTCCTACGAGCAGTACTTC. J is TRBJ2-7 and V is TRBV29-1; 8 bases map to TRBD1. Germline V gene data show CDR1 as SQVTM and CDR2 as ANQGSEA. The CDR3 is made up of 13 amino acids. The trim removed 6 bases at V and 0 bases at J, leaving 4 bases unmatched.

This clonotype was found many times. This rearrangement joins TRBV5-1 to TRBJ2-1; D unresolved. CDR3 length: 11 residues. Germline V gene data show CDR1 as SGHRS and CDR2 as YFSETQ. V lost 4 bases, J lost 7 bases, and 6 bases lay in between. Here the CDR3 reads CASSPGNEQFF. The DNA of the CDR3 is TGCGCCAGCAGCCCTGGGAATGAGCAGTTCTTC.

This chain uses TRBV20-1 with TRBJ2-1; weak D call: TRBD2 (5 bases). The CDR3 is 15 amino acids. Germline CDR1 reads DFQATT; CDR2 reads SNEGSKA (reference sequence). The ends were cut back, 3 bases at V and 6 bases at J, with 18 bases in the middle. The CDR3 sequence is CSARPGGPPGNEQFF. CDR3 nucleotide sequence: TGCAGTGCTAGGCCCGGAGGCCCCCCGGGCAATGAGCAGTTCTTC.

This clonotype turned up a few times. The J gene is TRBJ1-1, the V gene TRBV13; 12 bases are shared with TRBD1. Trimming removed 5 bases from V and 13 bases from J; junction bases left unmatched: 8. Germline V gene sequence: CDR1 PRHDT, CDR2 FYEKMQ (reference sequence). The CDR3 covers 13 residues. The CDR3 loop reads CASSIGTGGRFFF. CDR3 DNA: TGTGCCAGCAGCATCGGGACAGGGGGCCGATTTTTCTTT. The full variable domain, rest sourced from reference TRBV13 and TRBJ1-1, is AAGVIQSPRHLIKEKRETATLKCYPIPRHDTVYWYQQGPGQDPQFLISFYEKMQSDKGSIPDRFSAQQFSDYHSELNMSSLELGDSALYFCASSIGTGGRFFFGQGTRLTVV.

The chain employs TRBV27 and TRBJ2-7; D is undetermined. The CDR3 sequence is 13 residues long. Trimming removed 10 bases from V and 2 bases from J, with 15 bases in between. Germline CDR1 and CDR2: MNHEY and SMNVEV (reference sequence). In DNA form, the CDR3 reads TGTGCCACCGCCCTGACCGAGCCCTACGAGCAGTACTTC. This gives the protein CATALTEPYEQYF.

The sample holds a few counts of this clonotype. The rearrangement joins TRBV20-1 to TRBJ1-6, with a weak D call TRBD1 (5 bases). CDR1 DFQATT and CDR2 SNEGSKA come from the germline V gene (reference sequence). Trimming removed 3 bases from V and 2 bases from J, with 8 bases in between. The CDR3 extends over 14 amino acids. The CDR3 region has the DNA TGCAGTGCTAGTTTGGGGCCCTATAATTCACCCCTCCACTTT. It codes for CSASLGPYNSPLHF.

Only a few counts were recorded for this clonotype. The chain recombines TRBV6-5 with TRBJ2-7; 7 bases map to TRBD2. Per germline, CDR1 MNHEY and CDR2 SVGAGI. The CDR3 runs to 14 residues. Trimming removed 2 bases from V and 4 bases from J; junction bases left unmatched: 5. CDR3 sequence reads: CASSYGGSGYEQYF. The CDR3 region has the DNA TGTGCCAGCAGTTACGGCGGGAGTGGGTACGAGCAGTACTTC.

The rearrangement joins TRBV7-2 to TRBJ2-1; D remains ambiguous. This CDR3 is 13 amino acids long. V was trimmed by 4 bases and J by 8 bases, leaving 12 bases between them. The germline V gene encodes CDR1 SGHTA and CDR2 FQGNSA. CDR3 DNA: TGTGCCAGCAGCTCCCGTATGTTAGATGAGCAGTTCTTC. Translating gives CASSSRMLDEQFF.

The chain uses TRBV5-1 and TRBJ2-7; no definite D call. Trimming took 4 bases from V and 5 from J, leaving 7 bases between them. Per the germline V gene, CDR1 is SGHRS and CDR2 is YFSETQ. This CDR3 has 11 amino acids. The CDR3 is CASSGEDEQYF. The CDR3 region has the DNA TGCGCCAGCAGCGGGGAAGACGAGCAGTACTTC.